Listed below are T cell receptor beta chains from one sample, sequenced in a study of CD8 T cells in ankylosing spondylitis. Each CDR3 protein is one row after TCRdb ran MiXCR on the 5' RACE reads. The profile shows 200,000 to 250,000 distinct CDR3 sequences, 18% of them singletons. Sample: blood, either unsorted or a sorted T cell fraction (not recorded which). These receptor sequences come from a male donor with ankylosing spondylitis. CDR3s include the opening cysteine and the closing phenylalanine or tryptophan. D genes are given only for firm matches. Where a row states a size, it is once, few, many or the class of an expanded clone; other rows omit it.

j_call,v_call,clone_size,d_call,cdr3_aa,cdr3_nt
TRBJ1-2,TRBV3-1,few,NA,CASSQVESSGIFGGGGYTF,TGTGCCAGCAGCCAAGTTGAATCTTCGGGAATCTTCGGGGGTGGCGGCTACACCTTC
TRBJ2-5,TRBV5-1,many,NA,CASTREPPQETQYF,TGCGCCAGCACGAGGGAGCCCCCGCAAGAGACCCAGTACTTC
TRBJ1-3,TRBV15,many,NA,CATSLTPGGYGNTIYF,TGTGCCACCAGCCTTACTCCGGGGGGCTATGGAAACACCATATATTTT
TRBJ2-3,TRBV7-9,few,TRBD1,CASSLATRGRNSDTQYF,TGTGCCAGCAGCTTAGCGACAAGGGGGCGTAATTCAGATACGCAGTATTTT
TRBJ1-2,TRBV3-1,few,NA,CASSQSGREEANYGYTF,TGTGCCAGCAGCCAAAGTGGTAGGGAAGAGGCTAACTATGGCTACACCTTC
TRBJ1-1,TRBV12-3/TRBV12-4,many,NA,CASSPTLGVNTEAFF,TGTGCCAGCAGTCCCACCCTCGGGGTGAACACTGAAGCTTTCTTT
TRBJ1-3,TRBV20-1,few,NA,CSARDNTQELRNTIYF,TGCAGTGCTAGAGATAACACCCAGGAGCTAAGAAACACCATATATTTT
TRBJ2-2,TRBV27,NA,TRBD1,CASSKDRGPTGELFF,TGTGCCAGCAGTAAAGACAGGGGGCCCACCGGGGAGCTGTTTTTT
TRBJ2-7,TRBV7-8,few,TRBD1,CASSFDRGGEDEQYF,TGTGCCAGCAGCTTCGACAGGGGTGGTGAAGACGAGCAGTACTTC
TRBJ2-1,TRBV3-1,NA,TRBD2,CASSTSERGGQDEQFF,TGTGCCAGCAGCACCTCCGAGCGGGGGGGCCAGGATGAGCAGTTCTTC
TRBJ1-1,TRBV7-3,NA,NA,CASSLYAAGDTEAFF,TGTGCCAGCAGCTTATACGCGGCGGGGGACACTGAAGCTTTCTTT
TRBJ2-2,TRBV20-1,few,NA,CSAIQGNTGELFF,TGCAGTGCTATACAGGGGAACACCGGGGAGCTGTTTTTT
TRBJ2-3,TRBV29-1,NA,TRBD2,CSVDSGSSDTQYF,TGCAGCGTAGACAGCGGGAGCTCAGATACGCAGTATTTT
TRBJ2-1,TRBV12-3/TRBV12-4,many,NA,CASSLEGLGDEQFF,TGTGCCAGCAGTTTAGAGGGCCTGGGGGATGAGCAGTTCTTC
TRBJ2-2,TRBV13,few,NA,CASSLGSAGELFF,TGTGCCAGCAGCTTAGGGTCTGCCGGGGAGCTGTTTTTT
TRBJ2-2,TRBV12-3/TRBV12-4,many,NA,CASSLESANTGELFF,TGTGCCAGCAGTTTAGAGTCCGCGAACACCGGGGAGCTGTTTTTT
TRBJ1-1,TRBV5-4,few,NA,CASSGVVGGTEAFF,TGTGCCAGCAGCGGAGTCGTGGGTGGCACTGAAGCTTTCTTT
TRBJ2-7,TRBV12-3/TRBV12-4,NA,TRBD1,CASSNAGQGYEQYF,TGTGCCAGCAGTAACGCAGGACAGGGGTACGAGCAGTACTTC
TRBJ2-3,TRBV4-1,NA,NA,CASSQREIETDTQYF,TGCGCCAGCAGCCAAAGGGAGATAGAAACAGATACGCAGTATTTT
TRBJ1-1,TRBV4-1,NA,NA,CASSQQGARTEAFF,TGCGCCAGCAGCCAACAGGGAGCGAGGACTGAAGCTTTCTTT
TRBJ2-1,TRBV27,many,NA,CASSLVRANEQFF,TGTGCCAGCAGTTTGGTTAGGGCCAATGAGCAGTTCTTC
TRBJ2-2,TRBV5-1,few,TRBD1,CASSTGQGAGTGELFF,TGCGCCAGCAGCACCGGACAGGGGGCAGGCACCGGGGAGCTGTTTTTT
TRBJ2-1,TRBV30,NA,NA,CAWSDRGEQFF,TGTGCCTGGAGTGACCGTGGTGAGCAGTTCTTC
TRBJ2-7,TRBV27,NA,NA,CASSAGTNIYEQYF,TGTGCCAGCAGTGCCGGGACAAATATCTACGAGCAGTACTTC
TRBJ2-1,TRBV27,few,TRBD2,CASSVSRGGSNEQFF,TGTGCCAGCAGTGTCTCCCGCGGGGGTTCGAATGAGCAGTTCTTC
TRBJ1-4,TRBV12-5,few,NA,CASGFSDTTTNEKLFF,TGTGCTAGTGGTTTCTCCGACACAACAACTAATGAAAAACTGTTTTTT
TRBJ2-7,TRBV20-1,NA,TRBD1,CSARVQGGYEQYF,TGCAGTGCTAGAGTACAGGGGGGTTACGAGCAGTACTTC